This T cell receptor beta chain was sequenced in a study of T cell responses to AZD1222 COVID-19 vaccine. V shed 11 bases and J shed 4 bases, with 8 bases lying between them. The germline gives CDR1 LNHDA, CDR2 SQIVND (reference sequence). This CDR3 contains 10 residues. Method: immunoSEQ multiplex PCR; TCRdb's copy keeps in-frame clones and lacks some. Among 120,000 or so clones listed, 80% to 95% were seen once. This receptor was taken from an adult in good health. Sequenced here: peripheral blood, sampled on day 0 of AZD1222 vaccination. The V gene is TRBV19, the J gene TRBJ1-1; D ambiguous. The CDR3 nucleotides are TGTGCCCTCTTCACCACTGAAGCTTTCTTT. It is translated as CALFTTEAFF.